The TCR beta chain described here comes from a study of blood T cell repertoires in COVID-19. Study-level background: T cells, B-cell-depleted T cells, or PBMCs supplied cDNA or gDNA.

Under the authors' procedure: Amplifying reference gene primers gave estimates of nucleated cell counts. Clones were read by immunoSEQ multiplex PCR, and TCRdb kept only the in-frame ones, dropping some. The DNA gave D and trimming, while V, J and clone size come from that table. The data show approximately 59,000 clones, with around 86% seen just once and about 3.5% held by the top ten. The TCR sequence derives from a woman aged 80 or over with acute or convalescent COVID-19. The sample was peripheral blood.

CDR3 bases: TGCGCCAGCAGCTTGGCCGGGCAGGGGGGCTCCGGGACCCAGTACTTC. Encoded protein: CASSLAGQGGSGTQYF. The chain links TRBV5-1 to TRBJ2-5, with a tentative D call TRBD1 (7 bases). Germline values: CDR1 SGHRS, CDR2 YFSETQ. Trimming stripped 0 bases from V and 7 bases from J, with 19 bases between. The CDR3 totals 16 residues.